This T cell receptor beta chain was observed in a study of blood T cell repertoires in COVID-19 (TCRdb year 2020). Some background on the complete study: Samples covering the acute and convalescent phases of COVID-19 were provided by collaborators in the United States, Italy and Spain. The repertoires were released in a freely available public database intended as a resource for research on the immune response to SARS-CoV-2. Subjects who had been exposed to COVID-19, were actively infected with it, or had recovered from it provided the deeply sampled blood TCRbeta repertoires that made up the dataset. A de-identified subject ID, COVID-19 status, age in years and sex were almost always included in the sample metadata. Where available, HLA class I and class II types were obtained from metadata supplied by the sample provider rather than from assay-based typing. Samples were obtained from the ongoing ImmuneRACE study (first 160 participants) and from 1,254 subjects provided by 6 global collaborators. The material from the prospective study consisted of cDNA or gDNA derived from T cells, B-cell-depleted T cells, or PBMCs. The full study reports these points: The quantity of clinical and demographic metadata differed by source and by participant and was supplied without curation.

Whole blood was collected in K2EDTA tubes by collaborating institutions according to the institutions' own protocols. For TCRbeta analysis, collaborators shipped samples in one of three forms: frozen whole blood, isolated PBMCs, or DNA extracted from either of those sample types. The immunoSEQ Assay, a bias-controlled multiplex PCR, was used to amplify TCRbeta CDR3 regions from genomic DNA. Turning to the authors' computational methods: Within the assay, amplification of reference gene primers was used to estimate how many nucleated cells each sample contained. Sequence reads were collapsed and filtered to measure the absolute abundance of every unique TCRbeta CDR3 rearrangement. For each sample, productive Simpson clonality was calculated as the square root of Simpson's diversity index across productive rearrangements. Entries here come from immuneACCESS through TCRdb and include only in-frame sequences with V and J called. Some clones fail to appear in such tables; in the studies checked, an unresolved V gene covers under half of the shortfall, and the cause of the remainder is unknown. Clonal size and the V and J genes are those of that table, whereas D and trimming came from the DNA. The sample yields about 220,000 clones; 84% were counted once. The leading ten clones occupy approximately 10% of the sample.

About this clone: No cognate antigen has been identified for it. Per-nucleotide qualities are absent, and no much larger clonotype sits a single base away.

CDR1 and CDR2 are drawn from the germline V gene: MNHNS, SASEGT. The CDR3 spans 13 residues, from the cysteine through the phenylalanine. Of all the DNA, just the CDR3 is kept, 39 bases in frame from base 1. The junction shows trimming of 2 bases on V and 11 bases on J, plus 15 bases between the germline ends. The clonotype originates from a man in his fifties or sixties with active or convalescent COVID-19. The chain is assembled from TRBV6-1 and TRBJ1-1; TRBD1 is a possible D gene, resting on 6 matching bases. The sequencing sample was made of peripheral blood. The CDR3 reads CASSEKGGDRAFF. Here is the DNA: TGTGCCAGCAGTGAAAAAGGGGGAGATCGCGCTTTCTTT.